This T cell receptor (beta chain) was sequenced during a study of cytomegalovirus exposure and HLA in healthy donors. A single count supports this clone. The assay was immunoSEQ multiplex PCR, and TCRdb's table has in-frame clones only and misses some. This repertoire shows 160,000 or so clones, 85% to 90% found once; its top ten account for almost 3%. Germline V lookup: CDR1 MDHEN, CDR2 SYDVKM. The CDR3 sequence is 14 residues long. V was clipped by 5 bases and J by 6 bases; unmatched bases: 9. The J gene is TRBJ2-7, the V gene TRBV28; 8 bases align to TRBD1. The receptor was derived from a man younger than 30 in good health and CMV-seronegative. Material: PBMCs. The CDR3 coding sequence is TGTGCCAGCAGTCCCGGACAGGGCCCGAGCGAGCAGTACTTC. This translates into CASSPGQGPSEQYF. The variable domain in full, completed from reference TRBV28 and TRBJ2-7, reads DVKVTQSSRYLVKRTGEKVFLECVQDMDHENMFWYRQDPGLGLRLIYFSYDVKMKEKGDIPEGYSVSREKKERFSLILESASTNQTSMYLCASSPGQGPSEQYFGPGTRLTVT.